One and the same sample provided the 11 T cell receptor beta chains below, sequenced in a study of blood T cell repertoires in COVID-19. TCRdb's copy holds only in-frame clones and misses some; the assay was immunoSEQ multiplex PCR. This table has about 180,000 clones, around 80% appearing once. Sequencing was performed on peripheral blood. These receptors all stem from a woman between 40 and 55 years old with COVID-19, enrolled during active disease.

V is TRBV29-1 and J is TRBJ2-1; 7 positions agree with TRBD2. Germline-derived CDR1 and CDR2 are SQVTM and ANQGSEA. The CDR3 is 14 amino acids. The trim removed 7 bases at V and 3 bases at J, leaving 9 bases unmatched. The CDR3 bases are TGCAGCGCGGTGGGCCTAGCGGTCTACAATGAGCAGTTCTTC. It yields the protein CSAVGLAVYNEQFF.

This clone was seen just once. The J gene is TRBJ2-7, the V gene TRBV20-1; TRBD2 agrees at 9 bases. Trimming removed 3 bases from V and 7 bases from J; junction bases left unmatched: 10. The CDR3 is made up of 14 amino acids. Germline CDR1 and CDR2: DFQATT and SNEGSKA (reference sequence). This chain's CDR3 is CSASRREGLKEQYF. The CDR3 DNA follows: TGCAGTGCTAGTCGGCGGGAGGGACTTAAAGAGCAGTACTTC.

The CDR3, as DNA: TGTGCCAGCAGCTTAGGGCAGGTCAATGAGCAGTTCTTC. Amino acid sequence: CASSLGQVNEQFF. The rearrangement links TRBV7-7 to TRBJ2-1; D is uncertain. V dropped 1 base and J dropped 6 bases, with 7 bases sitting between them. The CDR3 consists of 13 residues. Looked up from germline, CDR1 is SSHAT and CDR2 is FNYEAQ (reference sequence).

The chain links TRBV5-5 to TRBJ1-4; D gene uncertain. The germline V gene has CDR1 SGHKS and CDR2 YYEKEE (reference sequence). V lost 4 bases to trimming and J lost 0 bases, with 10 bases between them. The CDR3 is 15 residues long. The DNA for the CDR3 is TGTGCCAGCAGCATGGGCCTAGCAACTAATGAAAAACTGTTTTTT. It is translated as CASSMGLATNEKLFF.

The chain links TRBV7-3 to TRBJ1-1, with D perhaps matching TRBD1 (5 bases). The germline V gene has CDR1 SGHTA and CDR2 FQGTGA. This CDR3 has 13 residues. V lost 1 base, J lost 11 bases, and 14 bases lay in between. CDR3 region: CASSLNRQSGAFF. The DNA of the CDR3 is TGTGCCAGCAGCTTAAACCGACAGTCCGGGGCTTTCTTT.

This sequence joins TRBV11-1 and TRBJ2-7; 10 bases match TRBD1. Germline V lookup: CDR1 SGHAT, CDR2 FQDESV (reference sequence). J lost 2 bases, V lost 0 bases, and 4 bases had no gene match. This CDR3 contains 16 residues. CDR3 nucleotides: TGTGCCAGCAGCTTAGCGTCGACAGGGGGCGCCTACGAGCAGTACTTC. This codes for CASSLASTGGAYEQYF. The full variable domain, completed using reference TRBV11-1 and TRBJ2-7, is EAEVAQSPRYKITEKSQAVAFWCDPISGHATLYWYRQILGQGPELLVQFQDESVVDDSQLPKDRFSAERLKGVDSTLKIQPAELGDSAMYLCASSLASTGGAYEQYFGPGTRLTVT.

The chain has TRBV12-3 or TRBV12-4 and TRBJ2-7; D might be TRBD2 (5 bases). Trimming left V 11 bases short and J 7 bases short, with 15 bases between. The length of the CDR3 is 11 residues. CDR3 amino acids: CASERSGEQYF. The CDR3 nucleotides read TGTGCCTCGGAACGGTCGGGGGAGCAGTACTTC.

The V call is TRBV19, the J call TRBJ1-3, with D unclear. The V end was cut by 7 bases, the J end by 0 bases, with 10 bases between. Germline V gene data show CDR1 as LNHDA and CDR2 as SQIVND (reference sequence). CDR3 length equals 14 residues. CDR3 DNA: TGTGCCAGTAAAGGAGGGAGCTCTGGAAACACCATATATTTT. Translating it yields CASKGGSSGNTIYF.

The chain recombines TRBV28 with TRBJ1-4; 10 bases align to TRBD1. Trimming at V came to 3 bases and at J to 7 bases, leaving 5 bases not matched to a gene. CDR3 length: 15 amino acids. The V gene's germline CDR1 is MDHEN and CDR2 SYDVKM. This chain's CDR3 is CASSLIGTGAEKLFF. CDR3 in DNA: TGTGCCAGCAGTTTGATCGGGACAGGGGCTGAAAAACTGTTTTTT.

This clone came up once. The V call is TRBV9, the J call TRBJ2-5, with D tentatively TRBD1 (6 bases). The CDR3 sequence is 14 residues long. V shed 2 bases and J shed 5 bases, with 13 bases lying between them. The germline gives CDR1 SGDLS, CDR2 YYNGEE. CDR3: CASSVGHPRETQYF. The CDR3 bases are TGTGCCAGCAGCGTGGGACACCCGCGGGAGACCCAGTACTTC. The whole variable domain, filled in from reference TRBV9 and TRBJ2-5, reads DSGVTQTPKHLITATGQRVTLRCSPRSGDLSVYWYQQSLDQGLQFLIQYYNGEERAKGNILERFSAQQFPDLHSELNLSSLELGDSALYFCASSVGHPRETQYFGPGTRLLVL.

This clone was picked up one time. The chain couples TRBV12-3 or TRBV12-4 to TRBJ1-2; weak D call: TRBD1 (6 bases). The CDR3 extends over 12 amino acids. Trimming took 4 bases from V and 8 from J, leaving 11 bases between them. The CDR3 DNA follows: TGTGCCAGCAGTTCAACAGGGTTCGGCTACACCTTC. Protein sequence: CASSSTGFGYTF.